A few counts support the clone carrying this TCR beta chain. The data belong to a study of cytomegalovirus exposure and HLA in healthy donors. Looked up from germline, CDR1 is LNHNV and CDR2 is YYDKDF (reference sequence). The V gene lost 0 bases and the J gene lost 2 bases, with 19 bases spanning the gap. The CDR3 is made up of 18 amino acids. The PCR had 60 Vbeta and 13 Jbeta primers. Original processing notes: Among the unique TCR beta chains that a later analysis counted, about 81 million in all, roughly 11 million were shared. Using immunoSEQ multiplex PCR, the repertoire was profiled, and TCRdb retains in-frame clones only, with some absent. V and J calls and clone size are those listed in that table; D and trimming were worked out from the DNA. The table shows 95,000 to 150,000 clones, with 65% to 80% occurring only once.

The sequence came from a man aged 60 to 69 in good health and CMV-seropositive. What was sequenced was PBMCs. V and J are TRBV15 and TRBJ1-2; TRBD1 is a possible D gene (6 bases). CDR3 sequence: CATSRERQGRLLNYGYTF. In DNA form, the CDR3 reads TGTGCCACCAGCAGAGAACGGCAGGGGCGATTGCTCAACTATGGCTACACCTTC.